This T cell receptor beta chain was observed in a study of shared clonotypes between healthy human individuals. Study details: Contributing individuals were a couple of females and three males aged 18 to 49. Regarding the study as a whole: Sampling covered blood only; tissue repertoires likely differ. Even with large depth, rarefaction showed that sorted-subset sequencing was incomplete.

With respect to this clone: Its antigen is undetermined.

This CDR3 contains 11 residues. The germline V gene has CDR1 DFQATT and CDR2 SNEGSKA (reference sequence). Source study methods: ImmunoSEQ output lacked quality scores and full-length reads, limiting matched filtering. The data were produced by immunoSEQ multiplex PCR, yet TCRdb's version contains in-frame clones alone and is incomplete. From that table come the V and J calls and clone size; the DNA was used to work out D and trimming. The sample shows approximately 2.3 million clones, 90% to 95% of them seen only once. The specimen sequenced was naive CD4+ T cells from PBMCs. Subset: CD45RA+ positively selected. This sequence originates from a man between 18 and 35 years old in good health. Some clones in this sample may be carry-over from other donors' samples. This chain joins TRBV20-1 and TRBJ1-2, with D unclear. The CDR3 nucleotides read TGCAGCGCGATTCAGAACTATGGCTACACCTTC. This sequence encodes CSAIQNYGYTF.